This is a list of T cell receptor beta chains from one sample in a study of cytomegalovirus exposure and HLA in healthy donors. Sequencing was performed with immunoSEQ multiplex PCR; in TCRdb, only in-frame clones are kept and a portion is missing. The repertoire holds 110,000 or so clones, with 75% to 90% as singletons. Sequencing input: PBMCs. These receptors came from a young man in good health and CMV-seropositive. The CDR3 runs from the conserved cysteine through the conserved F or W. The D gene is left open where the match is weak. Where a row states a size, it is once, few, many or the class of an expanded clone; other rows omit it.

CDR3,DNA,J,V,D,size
CASSFQWRNQPQHF,TGTGCCAGCAGCTTCCAATGGAGGAATCAGCCCCAGCATTTT,TRBJ1-5,TRBV5-6,.,.
CASSLAVSQETQYF,TGCGCCAGCAGCTTGGCCGTGAGCCAAGAGACCCAGTACTTC,TRBJ2-5,TRBV5-1,.,.
CASSLLEALSHEQFF,TGTGCCAGCAGTTTATTGGAGGCTCTGTCCCATGAGCAGTTCTTC,TRBJ2-1,TRBV28,.,few
CASSLDGGSEQYF,TGTGCTAGCAGCTTGGATGGAGGATCGGAGCAGTACTTC,TRBJ2-7,TRBV7-7,.,.
CASSLGQVRTDTQYF,TGTGCCAGCAGCTTGGGACAGGTGCGCACAGATACGCAGTATTTT,TRBJ2-3,TRBV5-6,.,.
CASSHPRDIENTIYF,TGTGCCAGCAGCCATCCCCGGGACATAGAAAACACCATATATTTT,TRBJ1-3,TRBV11-2,.,.
CASSRLAATYEQYF,TGTGCCAGCAGTAGACTAGCGGCTACCTACGAGCAGTACTTC,TRBJ2-7,TRBV2,TRBD2,.
CASSQSGITSPLHF,TGCGCCAGCAGCCAGTCAGGGATAACCTCACCCCTCCACTTT,TRBJ1-6,TRBV4-1,.,.
CASSQDTGLGPGNTIYF,TGTGCCAGCAGCCAGGACACAGGGTTAGGGCCTGGAAACACCATATATTTT,TRBJ1-3,TRBV4-2,.,.
CSAALGRVSNEQFF,TGCAGCGCGGCGTTAGGTCGGGTGTCCAATGAGCAGTTCTTC,TRBJ2-1,TRBV29-1,.,.
CASSGLAGGYNEQFF,TGCGCCAGCAGTGGGCTAGCGGGGGGATACAATGAGCAGTTCTTC,TRBJ2-1,TRBV4-1,TRBD2,.
CASSLQGGDTEAFF,TGTGCCAGCAGCCTACAGGGGGGGGACACTGAAGCTTTCTTT,TRBJ1-1,TRBV6-4,TRBD1,.
CASRMTGGTDTQYF,TGTGCCAGCAGGATGACAGGGGGCACAGATACGCAGTATTTT,TRBJ2-3,TRBV25-1,TRBD1,.
CASSGDRGNEQYF,TGTGCCAGCAGTGGCGACAGGGGGAACGAGCAGTACTTC,TRBJ2-7,TRBV2,TRBD1,.
CASRTGISEPQHF,TGTGCCAGCAGGACAGGGATTTCTGAGCCCCAGCATTTT,TRBJ1-5,TRBV6-1,TRBD1,.
CASSLEIAGANSYEQYF,TGTGCCAGCAGCTTAGAGATAGCGGGGGCCAACTCCTACGAGCAGTACTTC,TRBJ2-7,TRBV7-9,TRBD2,.
CSASIDSPLHF,TGCAGTGCTAGCATTGATTCACCCCTCCACTTT,TRBJ1-6,TRBV20-1,.,few
CASSFTTQETQYF,TGTGCCAGCAGCTTTACTACTCAAGAGACCCAGTACTTC,TRBJ2-5,TRBV5-6,.,.
CASSTQGANTEAFF,TGCGCCAGCAGCACGCAGGGGGCGAACACTGAAGCTTTCTTT,TRBJ1-1,TRBV5-1,TRBD1,.
CASSYRPGVSEQYF,TGTGCCAGCAGTTACAGACCCGGGGTTTCCGAGCAGTACTTC,TRBJ2-7,TRBV6-5,.,.
CASSFGQGANEKLFF,TGTGCCAGCAGCTTTGGACAGGGAGCTAATGAAAAACTGTTTTTT,TRBJ1-4,TRBV6-5,TRBD1,.
CASSLSLTGGKETQYF,TGCGCCAGCAGCCTCTCCCTGACAGGGGGGAAAGAGACCCAGTACTTC,TRBJ2-5,TRBV5-1,TRBD1,.
CASSLGRGLDTEAFF,TGTGCCAGCAGTTTAGGCAGGGGCTTGGACACTGAAGCTTTCTTT,TRBJ1-1,TRBV27,.,.
CASSVRGPTINSPLHF,TGTGCCAGCAGTGTGCGGGGTCCCACTATTAATTCACCCCTCCACTTT,TRBJ1-6,TRBV6-1,.,.
CASSWGQNTEAFF,TGTGCCAGCAGCTGGGGACAGAACACTGAAGCTTTCTTT,TRBJ1-1,TRBV5-5,.,.
CASSSPPDTQYF,TGTGCCAGCAGCTCCCCCCCGGATACGCAGTATTTT,TRBJ2-3,TRBV5-6,.,.
CASSLTQLAGYTDTQYF,TGTGCCAGCAGCCTAACCCAACTAGCGGGGTACACAGATACGCAGTATTTT,TRBJ2-3,TRBV4-2,TRBD2,medium-sized
CASSPTAGGSYEQYF,TGTGCCAGCAGCCCGACGGCGGGGGGTTCCTACGAGCAGTACTTC,TRBJ2-7,TRBV7-9,TRBD2,.
CASRTGKLTGELFF,TGCGCCAGTAGGACAGGGAAACTCACCGGGGAGCTGTTTTTT,TRBJ2-2,TRBV5-1,TRBD1,.
CASSAKGTSGAFYEQYF,TGTGCCAGCAGCGCCAAGGGGACTAGCGGGGCCTTCTACGAGCAGTACTTC,TRBJ2-7,TRBV9,TRBD2,.
CASSLEGRGAPQYEQYF,TGTGCCAGCAGCCTAGAAGGGCGGGGGGCCCCTCAGTACGAGCAGTACTTC,TRBJ2-7,TRBV14,TRBD2,.
CASSPIPGQNYGYTF,TGTGCCAGCAGTCCTATCCCGGGACAGAACTATGGCTACACCTTC,TRBJ1-2,TRBV27,TRBD1,.
CASSLGGAVTDTQYF,TGCGCCAGCAGCTTGGGGGGCGCGGTGACAGATACGCAGTATTTT,TRBJ2-3,TRBV5-1,.,.
CASSTDRVGETQYF,TGTGCCAGTAGTACGGACAGGGTAGGAGAGACCCAGTACTTC,TRBJ2-5,TRBV19,TRBD1,.
CASSGSLQGPDTQYF,TGTGCCAGCAGTGGGAGTCTCCAGGGGCCAGATACGCAGTATTTT,TRBJ2-3,TRBV6-1,.,.